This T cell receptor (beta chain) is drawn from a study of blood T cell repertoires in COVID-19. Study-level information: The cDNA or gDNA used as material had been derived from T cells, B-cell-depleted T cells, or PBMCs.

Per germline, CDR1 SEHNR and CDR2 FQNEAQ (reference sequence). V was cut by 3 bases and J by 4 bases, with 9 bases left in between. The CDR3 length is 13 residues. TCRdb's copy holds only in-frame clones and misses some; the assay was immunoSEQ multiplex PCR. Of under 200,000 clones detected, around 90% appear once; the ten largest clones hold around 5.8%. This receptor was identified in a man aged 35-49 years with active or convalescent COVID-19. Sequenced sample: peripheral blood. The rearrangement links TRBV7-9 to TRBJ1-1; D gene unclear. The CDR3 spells CASSFTMVTEAFF. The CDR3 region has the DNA TGTGCCAGCAGCTTTACTATGGTCACTGAAGCTTTCTTT.